Presented here are 13 T cell receptor beta chains from one specimen sequenced in a study of T cell responses to AZD1222 COVID-19 vaccine (dated by TCRdb to about 2021). Libraries were built with the immunoSEQ multiplex PCR assay. Here the immuneACCESS table is served through TCRdb, limited to in-frame sequences with V and J called. Missing clones are a known gap in these copies; in checked studies unresolved V genes cover under half, and the rest lacks a known reason. For this sample there are 100,000 to 150,000 clones; 90% appear just once. The ten top clones hold more than 6% of the sample. The sample's time point label is to be understood as: baseline before first vaccination. The sample here was peripheral blood, taken on day 0 of AZD1222 vaccination. These receptor sequences come from an adult in good health.

V is TRBV5-1 and J is TRBJ2-7, with D uncertain. V lost 2 bases, J lost 2 bases, and 14 bases lay in between. Germline lookup yields CDR1 SGHRS and CDR2 YFSETQ. CDR3 length equals 15 residues. The CDR3 DNA reads TGCGCCAGCAGCTTCCAGCCCCATGGGCCCTACGAGCAGTACTTC. Translation gives CASSFQPHGPYEQYF.

This sequence joins TRBV15 and TRBJ1-5; D remains unclear. Germline V gives CDR1 LNHNV, CDR2 YYDKDF (reference sequence). CDR3 length: 14 residues. V was pared by 0 bases and J by 6 bases, with 9 bases between. The CDR3, as DNA: TGTGCCACCAGCAGAGAGGACGTGCGTCAGCCCCAGCATTTT. Its translation: CATSREDVRQPQHF.

This chain links TRBV18 with TRBJ1-2; no clear D gene. The CDR3 has 13 amino acids. Germline assignment: CDR1 KGHSH and CDR2 LQKENI. Trimming cost V 3 bases and J 0 bases, with 5 bases left between them. As DNA, the CDR3 is TGTGCCAGCTCACCGAAGACTAACTATGGCTACACCTTC. Encoded protein: CASSPKTNYGYTF.

The V gene is TRBV2, the J gene TRBJ1-6, with a weak D call TRBD1 (5 bases). This CDR3 region has 10 residues. The germline CDR1 and CDR2 sequences are SNHLY and FYNNEI. The V end was cut by 6 bases, the J end by 13 bases, with 7 bases between. CDR3 DNA sequence: TGTGCCAGCAGAGGGACCCCCCTCCACTTT. Translating gives CASRGTPLHF.

This chain links TRBV28 with TRBJ1-2, with TRBD1 matching over 9 bases. This CDR3 has 13 residues. Germline lookup yields CDR1 MDHEN and CDR2 SYDVKM. V trimming: 6 bases; J trimming: 8 bases; junction bases outside the gene matches: 7. CDR3 residues: CASRRTGAMGYTF. The CDR3, as DNA: TGTGCCAGCAGGCGGACAGGGGCAATGGGCTACACCTTC.

The chain couples TRBV13 to TRBJ2-3; no reliable D call. Trimming stripped 2 bases from V and 5 bases from J, with 5 bases between. The CDR3 covers 12 residues. The V gene's germline CDR1 is PRHDT and CDR2 FYEKMQ (reference sequence). CDR3 coding DNA: TGTGCCAGCAGCTTACAAGGAGATACGCAGTATTTT. It codes for CASSLQGDTQYF.

This rearrangement joins TRBV25-1 to TRBJ2-2; 8 nucleotides match TRBD2. The CDR3 has 12 residues. From germline, CDR1 is MGHDK and CDR2 SYGVNS. V dropped 4 bases and J dropped 14; count of bases not matched to a gene: 6. CDR3 in amino acids: CASSGGRWGLFF. DNA for the CDR3: TGTGCCAGCAGTGGCGGGAGGTGGGGTCTGTTTTTT.

The V and J genes are TRBV7-3 and TRBJ2-1; tentative D call: TRBD1 (8 bases). Germline values: CDR1 SGHTA, CDR2 FQGTGA. The CDR3 has 16 amino acids. V gave up 5 bases and J gave up 4 bases, with 18 bases separating them. CDR3 coding DNA: TGTGCCAGCAGCACAGGGGGAGGGCGCGGTTACAATGAGCAGTTCTTC. Residues: CASSTGGGRGYNEQFF.

The chain is built from TRBV28 and TRBJ2-7; D possibly matches TRBD1 or TRBD2 (5 bases each). The V end lost 4 bases, the J end lost 6 bases, and 16 bases lay between the germline ends. The germline V gene encodes CDR1 MDHEN and CDR2 SYDVKM. This CDR3 contains 14 residues. The CDR3 region has the DNA TGTGCCAGCAGTTCCGGGGCCACGCTCTCCGAGCAGTACTTC. Protein product: CASSSGATLSEQYF.

This chain joins TRBV3-1 (or the pseudogene TRBV3-2) and TRBJ2-1; possibly TRBD2 for D (6 bases). The germline V gene encodes CDR1 LGHDT and CDR2 YNNKEL (reference sequence). V gave up 3 bases and J gave up 2 bases, with 14 bases separating them. CDR3 length equals 16 residues. In DNA, the CDR3 is TGTGCCAGCAGCCAGAGGACGGCGGGACCCTACAATGAGCAGTTCTTC. Its translation: CASSQRTAGPYNEQFF.

The chain has TRBV5-6 and TRBJ2-5; 9 bases are shared with TRBD2. The germline CDR1 and CDR2 sequences are SGHDT and YYEEEE. CDR3 length: 15 residues. J lost 1 base, V lost 2 bases, and 3 bases had no gene match. The CDR3 DNA sequence: TGTGCCAGCAGCTTCTCGACTAGCGGCCAAGAGACCCAGTACTTC. Its protein product is CASSFSTSGQETQYF. The entire variable domain, with the rest obtained from reference TRBV5-6 and TRBJ2-5, is as follows: DAGVTQSPTHLIKTRGQQVTLRCSPKSGHDTVSWYQQALGQGPQFIFQYYEEEERQRGNFPDRFSGHQFPNYSSELNVNALLLGDSALYLCASSFSTSGQETQYFGPGTRLLVL.

This clone was recorded a few times. J is TRBJ1-6 and V is TRBV6-5; 8 bases agree with TRBD1. V lost 5 bases and J lost 6; bases outside the gene matches: 3. CDR1 and CDR2 from the germline V gene are MNHEY and SVGAGI. The CDR3 has 14 residues. CDR3 DNA sequence: TGTGCCAGCAGTCGACAGGGGCCTAATTCACCCCTCCACTTT. Translated, it gives CASSRQGPNSPLHF.

The chain uses TRBV4-1 and TRBJ1-4, with TRBD1 matching 7 bases. Trimming cost V 3 bases and J 2 bases; bases outside gene matches: 6. Germline V lookup: CDR1 MGHRA, CDR2 YSYEKL. This CDR3 region has 16 residues. The chain's CDR3 is CASSQMQGGTNEKLFF. CDR3 DNA sequence: TGCGCCAGCAGCCAGATGCAGGGGGGCACTAATGAAAAACTGTTTTTT.